This TCR beta chain was found in a study of blood T cell repertoires in COVID-19. Study details: Spain, Italy and the United States supplied samples that represented acute and convalescent COVID-19.

In the original processing: Cell counts per sample came from amplifying reference gene primers. Measured with immunoSEQ multiplex PCR; TCRdb has only the in-frame clones, and not every one. That table supplies the V and J calls and clone size; D and trimming were determined from the DNA. The sample shows hundreds of thousands of clones, 86% of them seen only once. Seattle participants joined during active infection and were tracked over time. This clonotype originated in an elderly woman with COVID-19, enrolled during active disease. The sequenced material came from peripheral blood.

CDR3 DNA: TGTGCCAGCAGCCAAGGATTTGGCCTGAATCAGCCCCAGCATTTT. Amino acid sequence: CASSQGFGLNQPQHF. The chain has TRBV3-1 (or the pseudogene TRBV3-2) and TRBJ1-5; D remains ambiguous. The CDR3 has 15 residues. Germline CDR1 reads LGHDT; CDR2 reads YNNKEL (reference sequence). The V gene lost 1 base and the J gene lost 4 bases, with 11 bases spanning the gap.